This entry lists 30 T cell receptor beta chains sequenced from one sample in a study of identical twins. Using its own MiXCR run on the 5' RACE reads, TCRdb lists one record per CDR3 protein. The sample yields more than 650,000 distinct CDR3 sequences, roughly 6.2% seen once. Material: naive T cells sorted from blood. These receptors originate from a man between 18 and 29 years old in good health.

This clonotype was observed many times. This chain's CDR3 is CASSLRLAGPTDTQYF. CDR3 nucleotide sequence: TGTGCCAGCAGCCTGCGACTAGCGGGCCCTACAGATACGCAGTATTTT. The gene calls are TRBV7-9 and TRBJ2-3, with TRBD2 identical over 10 bases. CDR1 and CDR2 from the germline V gene are SEHNR and FQNEAQ (reference sequence). With 5 bases clipped from V and 3 bases from J, the junction kept 8 bases outside the gene matches. This CDR3 has 16 amino acids.

This clonotype was seen many times. This chain joins TRBV7-9 and TRBJ2-1; TRBD2 aligns across 7 bases. Losses at the gene ends were 3 bases for V and 5 bases for J; bases not matched to a gene: 4. Germline V gene lookup returns CDR1 SEHNR and CDR2 FQNEAQ (reference sequence). The CDR3 runs 14 residues. CDR3 amino acids: CASSLSAGHNEQFF. Here the CDR3 DNA reads TGTGCCAGCAGCTTGTCAGCGGGACACAATGAGCAGTTCTTC. The variable domain in full, completed from reference TRBV7-9 and TRBJ2-1, reads DTGVSQNPRHKITKRGQNVTFRCDPISEHNRLYWYRQTLGQGPEFLTYFQNEAQLEKSRLLSDRFSAERPKGSFSTLEIQRTEQGDSAMYLCASSLSAGHNEQFFGPGTRLTVL.

This clonotype was counted many times. This chain connects TRBV19 to TRBJ1-5; a possible D gene is TRBD1 (5 bases). The length of the CDR3 is 14 residues. Trimming shortened V by 7 bases and J by 5 bases, and 15 bases separated the two germline ends. Germline CDR1 is LNHDA and CDR2 is SQIVND (reference sequence). The CDR3 DNA reads TGTGCCAGTATGGGCAGGGAGATTTATCAGCCCCAGCATTTT. This encodes CASMGREIYQPQHF.

The V and J genes are TRBV11-2 and TRBJ2-2; the D call may be TRBD1 or TRBD2 (6 bases each). Germline CDR1 and CDR2: SGHAT and FQNNGV. The CDR3 contains 15 residues. Trimming left V 1 base short and J 7 bases short, with 13 bases between. CDR3 bases: TGTGCCAGCAGCTTAGCGGGGGCGCTTGGCGGGGAGCTGTTTTTT. Its translation is CASSLAGALGGELFF.

This clonotype was found many times. The chain is built from TRBV27 and TRBJ2-7, with 10 bases identical to TRBD2. Looked up from germline, CDR1 is MNHEY and CDR2 is SMNVEV (reference sequence). V dropped 7 bases and J dropped 4; count of bases not matched to a gene: 16. The CDR3 is 17 residues long. Here the CDR3 reads CASTLGSASGRSYEQYV. The DNA for the CDR3 is TGTGCCAGCACTCTAGGGTCGGCTAGCGGGAGATCATACGAGCAGTACGTC.

This clonotype was recorded many times. This chain's CDR3 is CASSLTGSGNEQFF. The CDR3 DNA follows: TGTGCCAGCAGCTTAACGGGTAGCGGGAATGAGCAGTTCTTC. V usage is TRBV7-9 and J usage is TRBJ2-1; 7 bases map to TRBD2. This CDR3 contains 14 residues. J was trimmed by 7 bases and V by 2 bases; bases with no gene match: 5. Germline V gives CDR1 SEHNR, CDR2 FQNEAQ (reference sequence).

This clonotype was counted between two and nine times. The rearrangement joins TRBV28 to TRBJ2-6; perhaps TRBD2 as D (6 bases). The CDR3 runs to 16 residues. Trimming shortened V by 3 bases and J by 1 base, and 10 bases separated the two germline ends. CDR1 is MDHEN, CDR2 SYDVKM, per germline. CDR3 DNA sequence: TGTGCCAGCAGTTTGGCAGGGAGGTCTGGGGCCAACGTCCTGACTTTC. Protein product: CASSLAGRSGANVLTF. The full variable domain, with the rest looked up from reference TRBV28 and TRBJ2-6, is DVKVTQSSRYLVKRTGEKVFLECVQDMDHENMFWYRQDPGLGLRLIYFSYDVKMKEKGDIPEGYSVSREKKERFSLILESASTNQTSMYLCASSLAGRSGANVLTFGAGSRLTVL.

A few counts support this clonotype. The chain joins TRBV3-1 to TRBJ2-7; D is undetermined. The germline CDR1 and CDR2 sequences are LGHDT and YNNKEL (reference sequence). The length of the CDR3 is 13 residues. V was clipped by 6 bases and J by 1 base, with 10 bases between them. The CDR3 DNA reads as TGTGCCAGCAGTCAGTCTCCGTCCTACGAGCAGTACGTC. It is translated as CASSQSPSYEQYV.

This clonotype was observed at least ten times. V is TRBV24-1 and J is TRBJ2-1; the D is unclear. Trimming stripped 7 bases from V and 5 bases from J, with 11 bases between. Germline V gene lookup returns CDR1 KGHDR and CDR2 SFDVKD. CDR3 length: 13 residues. This chain's CDR3 is CATRAPGHNEQFF. The CDR3 nucleotides are TGTGCCACCAGGGCCCCTGGGCACAATGAGCAGTTCTTC.

This clonotype was observed a handful of times. V usage is TRBV7-2 and J usage is TRBJ2-7; 7 nucleotides align to TRBD2. V dropped 0 bases and J dropped 0; count of bases not matched to a gene: 2. Per germline, CDR1 SGHTA and CDR2 FQGNSA. The CDR3 has 15 amino acids. CDR3 sequence reads: CASSLAAGVSYEQYF. The CDR3 region has the DNA TGTGCCAGCAGCTTAGCTGCGGGAGTCTCCTACGAGCAGTACTTC.

This clonotype was seen a handful of times. The chain employs TRBV3-1 and TRBJ2-1, with 7 bases identical to TRBD2. J lost 3 bases, V lost 1 base, and 12 bases had no gene match. Germline V CDR1 and CDR2: LGHDT, YNNKEL (reference sequence). This CDR3 is 18 amino acids long. CDR3 bases: TGTGCCAGCAGCCAAGTCGCAGGGCGGGGGTTGAGCTACAATGAGCAGTTCTTC. Encoded protein: CASSQVAGRGLSYNEQFF.

In this sample, this clonotype turned up many times. The CDR3 coding sequence is TGTGCCAGCAGTTTCCCGGGGATCAATGAGCAGTTCTTC. It specifies CASSFPGINEQFF. The V call is TRBV27, the J call TRBJ2-1, with a tentative D call TRBD2 (5 bases). V was shortened by 3 bases and J by 6 bases, with 9 bases between the two germline ends. Germline CDR1 reads MNHEY; CDR2 reads SMNVEV (reference sequence). The CDR3 length is 13 residues.

V and J are TRBV25-1 and TRBJ1-3, with a weak D call TRBD1 (6 bases). CDR1 is MGHDK and CDR2 is SYGVNS in the germline V gene. Trimming took 8 bases from V and 3 from J, leaving 11 bases between them. The CDR3 length is 13 residues. CDR3 region: CASGGGFGNTIYF. The DNA for the CDR3 is TGTGCCAGCGGAGGGGGTTTTGGAAACACCATATATTTT.

This clonotype was picked up many times. V and J are TRBV3-1 and TRBJ2-1; D assignment may be TRBD1 or TRBD2 (6 bases each). Germline V gene data show CDR1 as LGHDT and CDR2 as YNNKEL (reference sequence). Trimming left V 1 base short and J 2 bases short, with 15 bases between. CDR3 length: 17 residues. Here the CDR3 reads CASSQVGGTRPYNEQFF. As DNA, the CDR3 is TGTGCCAGCAGCCAAGTAGGGGGGACAAGGCCCTACAATGAGCAGTTCTTC.

This clonotype has more than one count but fewer than ten. The J gene is TRBJ2-3, the V gene TRBV11-3; D ambiguous. This CDR3 contains 16 residues. Trimming took 2 bases from V and 1 from J, leaving 13 bases between them. The germline V gene encodes CDR1 SGHNT and CDR2 YENEEA. CDR3 loop: CASSLMVGKGTDTQYF. For the CDR3, the DNA is TGTGCCAGCAGCTTAATGGTGGGGAAAGGCACAGATACGCAGTATTTT.

This clonotype was seen a handful of times. The chain joins TRBV12-3 or TRBV12-4 to TRBJ2-3; D is unclear. There are 12 residues in the CDR3. The germline V and J ends were trimmed by 4 bases and 4 bases, with 6 bases remaining between them. CDR3 region: CASSSNSDTQYF. CDR3 in DNA: TGTGCCAGCAGTTCCAACTCAGATACGCAGTATTTT.

This clonotype was detected many times. V is TRBV20-1 and J is TRBJ1-1; D not certain. Between the trimmed V and J ends, which lost 6 bases and 1 base, there was a span of 12 bases. Germline V gene data show CDR1 as DFQATT and CDR2 as SNEGSKA (reference sequence). The CDR3 sequence is 13 residues long. CDR3 in amino acids: CSAHLGANTEAFF. CDR3 in DNA: TGCAGTGCCCACCTCGGAGCGAACACTGAAGCTTTCTTT.

The chain is built from TRBV29-1 and TRBJ1-1; D gene ambiguous. CDR3 length: 12 residues. Deletions cut 4 bases from V and 3 bases from J, with 9 bases between. Germline-derived CDR1 and CDR2 are SQVTM and ANQGSEA. The chain's CDR3 is CSVGGSDTEAFF. The CDR3 DNA reads as TGCAGCGTTGGAGGGTCCGACACTGAAGCTTTCTTT.

A few counts support this clonotype. This chain uses TRBV27 with TRBJ1-5; 10 bases are shared with TRBD1. J gave up 7 bases and V 0 bases, and 3 bases lay outside the gene matches. CDR3 size: 15 residues. From germline, CDR1 is MNHEY and CDR2 SMNVEV (reference sequence). The CDR3 reads CASSLSTGGWQPQHF. The CDR3 DNA reads TGTGCCAGCAGTTTATCGACAGGGGGCTGGCAGCCCCAGCATTTT.

In regard to this clonotype: Given a much more abundant clone one base away, this may be a read error. V is TRBV12-3 or TRBV12-4 and J is TRBJ1-5; D ambiguous. The length of the CDR3 is 15 residues. Deletions cut 6 bases from V and 4 bases from J, with 16 bases between. CDR3 protein: CASRQPEAVNQPQHF. CDR3 bases: TGTGCCAGCAGACAACCCGAGGCGGTTAATCAGCCCCAGCATTTT.

J is TRBJ2-7 and V is TRBV28; 8 nucleotides agree with TRBD2. The CDR3 spans 15 residues. Germline CDR1 and CDR2: MDHEN and SYDVKM. The trim removed 3 bases at V and 3 bases at J, leaving 7 bases unmatched. The CDR3 region is CASSLEIAGSYEQYF. The CDR3 bases are TGTGCCAGCAGTTTGGAAATAGCGGGAAGCTACGAGCAGTACTTC.

This clonotype has just one count. The chain uses TRBV28 and TRBJ2-2, with D perhaps assigned TRBD1 or TRBD2 (6 bases each). The germline gives CDR1 MDHEN, CDR2 SYDVKM. The CDR3 spans 12 residues. Trimming stripped 11 bases from V and 2 bases from J, with 9 bases between. This chain's CDR3 is CACGTNTGELFF. The CDR3 coding sequence is TGTGCCTGCGGGACAAACACCGGGGAGCTGTTTTTT.

This clonotype was seen more than once but under ten times. V gene TRBV11-3 combines with J gene TRBJ2-2; D unclear. Trimming cost V 4 bases and J 0 bases, with 9 bases left between them. Germline V gene data show CDR1 as SGHNT and CDR2 as YENEEA. This CDR3 has 15 amino acids. This CDR3 reads CASSSGPSNTGELFF. CDR3 bases: TGTGCCAGCAGCTCAGGACCATCGAACACCGGGGAGCTGTTTTTT.

V usage is TRBV7-9 and J usage is TRBJ1-1; 10 bases agree with TRBD1. CDR1 and CDR2 from the germline V gene are SEHNR and FQNEAQ (reference sequence). The V segment lost 5 bases and the J segment 4 bases; nucleotides outside the gene matches: 13. The CDR3 extends over 17 amino acids. The CDR3 reads CASSPGGTGAKGTEAFF. In nucleotides, the CDR3 is TGTGCCAGCAGCCCCGGCGGGACAGGGGCGAAGGGCACTGAAGCTTTCTTT.

This clonotype was observed a handful of times. J is TRBJ2-2 and V is TRBV7-9; tentative D call: TRBD1 (6 bases). Between the trimmed V and J ends, which lost 5 bases and 3 bases, there was a span of 13 bases. Looked up from germline, CDR1 is SEHNR and CDR2 is FQNEAQ (reference sequence). The CDR3 contains 15 residues. CDR3 residues: CASSPGTLYTGELFF. The CDR3 DNA reads as TGTGCCAGCAGCCCCGGGACACTTTACACCGGGGAGCTGTTTTTT.

The chain combines TRBV5-1 with TRBJ2-1; perhaps TRBD2 as D (6 bases). The CDR3 is 14 residues long. Germline CDR1 and CDR2: SGHRS and YFSETQ. Trimming removed 0 bases at V and 8 bases at J, with 12 bases between. The CDR3 DNA reads TGCGCCAGCAGCTTGGCCGCGGGGATTTATGAGCAGTTCTTC. This codes for CASSLAAGIYEQFF.

This clonotype was recorded at least ten times. The chain joins TRBV12-3 or TRBV12-4 to TRBJ2-2; D not certain. The CDR3 runs to 10 residues. V gave up 8 bases and J gave up 6 bases, with 4 bases separating them. The CDR3 nucleotides read TGTGCCAGCGGGTCCGGGGAGCTGTTTTTT. As protein: CASGSGELFF.

This clonotype was seen at least ten times. The chain recombines TRBV7-9 with TRBJ2-1, with a possible D match to TRBD2 (5 bases). Germline-derived CDR1 and CDR2 are SEHNR and FQNEAQ (reference sequence). This CDR3 contains 12 residues. Trimming took 5 bases from V and 7 from J, leaving 9 bases between them. The CDR3 bases are TGTGCCAGCAGCGCACTAGGGAATGAGCAGTTCTTC. Protein: CASSALGNEQFF.

This clonotype was recorded a few times. The CDR3 is CASSLGGGRADTQYF. CDR3 bases: TGTGCCAGCAGCTTAGGCGGCGGGAGGGCCGATACGCAGTATTTT. The chain carries TRBV7-2 and TRBJ2-3; 9 nucleotides match TRBD2. CDR1 is SGHTA and CDR2 is FQGNSA in the germline V gene. The V segment lost 1 base and the J segment 6 bases; nucleotides outside the gene matches: 5. This CDR3 spans 15 amino acids.

The V gene is TRBV6-1, the J gene TRBJ2-7, with a weak D call TRBD1 (6 bases). This CDR3 region has 14 residues. In germline, CDR1 is MNHNS, CDR2 SASEGT. V shed 6 bases and J shed 2 bases, with 14 bases lying between them. The CDR3 nucleotides are TGTGCCAGCAGGCCCCCGGACAGTCCCTACGAGCAGTACTTC. Its protein product is CASRPPDSPYEQYF.